Each of the 9 T cell receptor beta chains below was sequenced from the same sample in a study of T-cell reconstitution after alpha-beta-depleted transplantation in children. Unique molecular identifiers were incorporated when the TCRbeta library was constructed. Using its own MiXCR run on the PCR reads, TCRdb lists one record per CDR3 protein. The repertoire holds 300,000 to 400,000 distinct CDR3 sequences, with around 16% as singletons. The input for sequencing was PBMCs, mostly from graft donor cells, taken 360 days after TCRalphabeta/CD19-depleted stem cell transplant. Every receptor here comes from a male patient aged 2 to 10 who had a stem cell transplant for acute lymphoblastic leukemia, so the T cells may come from the graft donor.

This clonotype was detected only a few times. CDR3 loop: CASSFITAGNYEQYF. For the CDR3, the DNA is TGTGCCAGCAGTTTCATCACAGCGGGAAACTACGAGCAGTACTTC. The chain uses TRBV28 and TRBJ2-7, with 7 nucleotides matching TRBD2. Germline loops: CDR1 MDHEN, CDR2 SYDVKM. This CDR3 is built from 15 residues. Trimming took 3 bases from V and 3 from J; bases not matched to a gene: 8.

This clonotype was seen many times. The chain carries TRBV7-9 and TRBJ2-1; 10 nucleotides line up with TRBD2. The trim removed 5 bases at V and 0 bases at J, leaving 1 base unmatched. CDR3 length: 15 residues. The germline CDR1 and CDR2 sequences are SEHNR and FQNEAQ (reference sequence). CDR3 nucleotide sequence: TGTGCCAGCAGCCCTAGCGGGAGCTCCTACAATGAGCAGTTCTTC. Residues: CASSPSGSSYNEQFF.

This clonotype has ten or more counts. This chain uses TRBV12-3 or TRBV12-4 with TRBJ2-7, with D perhaps assigned TRBD1 or TRBD2 (5 bases each). The CDR3 has 14 residues. Between the trimmed V and J ends, which lost 1 base and 0 bases, there was a span of 7 bases. CDR3 loop: CASSLVGTSYEQYF. The CDR3 bases are TGTGCCAGCAGTTTAGTAGGGACCTCCTACGAGCAGTACTTC.

This clonotype was detected a few times. This rearrangement joins TRBV5-1 to TRBJ2-1, with a weak D call TRBD2 (6 bases). Germline CDR1 SGHRS, CDR2 YFSETQ. This CDR3 has 16 amino acids. The V gene lost 4 bases and the J gene lost 0 bases, with 14 bases spanning the gap. The CDR3 DNA reads as TGCGCCAGCAGCCCCCGGGGGAGCATCTCCTACAATGAGCAGTTCTTC. This translates into CASSPRGSISYNEQFF.

There are many counts of this clonotype. The rearrangement uses TRBV4-2 and TRBJ2-7; D possibly corresponds to TRBD2 (6 bases). This CDR3 is 14 amino acids long. Germline V gene data show CDR1 as LGHNA and CDR2 as YNFKEQ. Deletions cut 4 bases from V and 0 bases from J, with 10 bases between. The CDR3 is CASSLAVSSYEQYF. CDR3 DNA sequence: TGTGCCAGCAGCCTAGCGGTTAGCTCCTACGAGCAGTACTTC.

The V call is TRBV7-3, the J call TRBJ2-1; 12 nucleotides align to TRBD2. The CDR3 has 16 residues. Germline values: CDR1 SGHTA, CDR2 FQGTGA. Trimming at V came to 4 bases and at J to 1 base, leaving 2 bases not matched to a gene. The CDR3 loop is CASSWTSGISYNEQFF. As DNA, the CDR3 is TGTGCCAGCAGCTGGACTAGCGGGATTTCCTACAATGAGCAGTTCTTC.

The chain carries TRBV4-1 and TRBJ1-6; D may be TRBD1 (6 bases). Between the trimmed V and J ends, which lost 1 base and 5 bases, there was a span of 9 bases. The CDR3 runs to 15 residues. CDR1 and CDR2 (germline): MGHRA, YSYEKL. The CDR3 DNA is TGCGCCAGCAGCCAAGGGTACAGGGATAATTCACCCCTCCACTTT. Protein: CASSQGYRDNSPLHF.

The genes are TRBV4-3 and TRBJ2-1, with 8 bases matching TRBD2. Trimming at V came to 3 bases and at J to 9 bases, leaving 13 bases not matched to a gene. Germline V gives CDR1 LGHNA, CDR2 YSLEER. CDR3 length: 16 residues. This chain's CDR3 is CASSHGGLAGGGEQFF. CDR3 DNA sequence: TGCGCCAGCAGCCACGGTGGGCTAGCGGGTGGGGGTGAGCAGTTCTTC.

This clonotype was seen only a few times. The genes are TRBV10-3 and TRBJ1-5; D is uncertain. The length of the CDR3 is 15 residues. Germline V gene lookup returns CDR1 ENHRY and CDR2 SYGVKD. The ends were cut back, 3 bases at V and 4 bases at J, with 13 bases in the middle. In DNA, the CDR3 is TGTGCCATCAGTGAATCACTATCGGGGAATCAGCCCCAGCATTTT. Amino acid sequence: CAISESLSGNQPQHF.